These T cell receptor beta chains were read from a single sample in a study of shared clonotypes between healthy human individuals. Libraries were prepared by immunoSEQ multiplex PCR; TCRdb keeps only in-frame clonotypes and omits some of them. The repertoire includes about 580,000 clones, 98% of them detected once, and 0.3% sits in the top ten. The sequenced material came from naive CD8+ T cells sorted from blood. The receptors were sampled from a man younger than 40 in good health. Each CDR3 is given with its conserved first and last residue. The D gene is left open where the match is weak. Clone sizes are given selectively: once, few, many, or a class where the clone is expanded.

v_call	j_call	cdr3_length	clone_size	d_call	cdr3_aa	cdr3_nt
TRBV7-8	TRBJ2-3	14	-	-	CASYTAGWSDTQYF	TGTGCCAGCTATACTGCGGGGTGGTCAGATACGCAGTATTTT
TRBV14	TRBJ1-2	16	-	-	CASSQDVPTEHYGYTF	TGTGCCAGCAGCCAAGATGTTCCCACTGAGCACTATGGCTACACCTTC
TRBV9	TRBJ1-2	16	-	-	CASSPQGTDNGYGYTF	TGTGCCAGCAGCCCCCAGGGGACCGACAATGGCTATGGCTACACCTTC
TRBV15	TRBJ2-1	16	-	TRBD2	CATSRERSGSHNEQFF	TGTGCCACCAGCAGAGAGCGTAGCGGGAGTCACAATGAGCAGTTCTTC
TRBV29-1	TRBJ2-7	13	-	-	CSVEGPESYEQYF	TGCAGCGTTGAGGGACCGGAGTCCTACGAGCAGTACTTC
TRBV4-1	TRBJ2-7	10	once	-	CASSPPSEYF	TGCGCCAGCAGCCCCCCATCGGAGTACTTC
TRBV6-1	TRBJ2-7	13	-	-	CATRGDGTYEQYF	TGTGCCACCAGGGGGGACGGAACCTACGAGCAGTACTTC
TRBV7-9	TRBJ2-3	12	-	-	CASSPDTDTQYF	TGTGCCAGCAGCCCTGACACAGATACGCAGTATTTT
TRBV5-1	TRBJ2-2	16	-	TRBD1	CASSVPGQGDTGELFF	TGCGCCAGCAGCGTCCCGGGACAGGGTGACACCGGGGAGCTGTTTTTT
TRBV9	TRBJ1-2	15	-	TRBD1	CASSPEGQGFVGYTF	TGTGCCAGCAGCCCAGAGGGACAGGGGTTCGTTGGCTACACCTTC
TRBV7-9	TRBJ2-7	15	-	-	CASRGTTGVVYEQYF	TGTGCCAGCAGGGGTACGACAGGAGTCGTCTACGAGCAGTACTTC
TRBV29-1	TRBJ2-7	14	few	TRBD2	CSVSFVGRAYEQYF	TGCAGCGTTAGTTTTGTCGGGAGGGCCTACGAGCAGTACTTC
TRBV30	TRBJ1-5	15	few	TRBD1	CAWSEGAGGQQPQHF	TGTGCCTGGAGTGAGGGGGCAGGGGGCCAGCAGCCCCAGCATTTT
TRBV5-1	TRBJ2-1	13	-	TRBD2	CASSWTSGNEQFF	TGCGCCAGCAGCTGGACTAGCGGGAATGAGCAGTTCTTC
TRBV27	TRBJ2-7	14	-	-	CASSFDPAGYEQYF	TGTGCCAGCAGTTTCGACCCTGCAGGGTACGAGCAGTACTTC
TRBV7-9	TRBJ1-5	12	-	-	CASSKTNQPQHF	TGTGCCAGCAGCAAAACCAATCAGCCCCAGCATTTT
TRBV18	TRBJ1-4	14	-	-	CASSSPHGEQKLFF	TGTGCCAGCTCGTCACCCCACGGGGAACAAAAACTGTTTTTT
TRBV11-2	TRBJ2-7	14	-	-	CAGSPGRGYYEQYF	TGTGCCGGTTCCCCGGGACGGGGCTACTACGAGCAGTACTTC
TRBV27	TRBJ2-2	12	-	-	CASSRPTGELFF	TGTGCCAGCAGTAGGCCCACCGGGGAGCTGTTTTTT
TRBV2	TRBJ2-1	15	-	TRBD2	CASALGTSGDNEQFF	TGTGCCAGCGCTTTAGGGACTAGCGGGGACAATGAGCAGTTCTTC
TRBV9	TRBJ2-3	14	-	-	CASSERGVRDTQYF	TGTGCCAGCAGCGAACGGGGAGTTAGAGATACGCAGTATTTT
TRBV5-6	TRBJ1-1	15	-	TRBD1	CASSLAQGENTEAFF	TGTGCCAGCAGCTTGGCCCAGGGGGAGAACACTGAAGCTTTCTTT
TRBV9	TRBJ1-2	15	once	-	CASSTPPGQIFGYTF	TGTGCCAGCAGCACTCCTCCGGGACAAATATTTGGCTACACCTTC
TRBV5-4	TRBJ1-1	18	-	-	CASSSWLLQDQMNTEAFF	TGTGCCAGCAGCTCCTGGCTCCTTCAAGACCAGATGAACACTGAAGCTTTCTTT
TRBV5-1	TRBJ1-5	16	-	TRBD1	CASSLRDRVIDQPQHF	TGCGCCAGCAGCCTCCGGGACAGGGTAATTGATCAGCCCCAGCATTTT
TRBV4-1	TRBJ1-2	14	-	TRBD1	CASSQMTGTSGYTF	TGCGCCAGCAGCCAAATGACAGGGACGAGTGGCTACACCTTC
TRBV13	TRBJ1-3	14	-	-	CASSFGSSGNTIYF	TGTGCCAGCAGCTTTGGCAGTTCCGGAAACACCATATATTTT
TRBV29-1	TRBJ2-3	13	once	-	CSVTLGDADTQYF	TGCAGCGTAACTCTTGGGGACGCAGATACGCAGTATTTT
TRBV9	TRBJ1-1	15	-	TRBD1	CASSLFGRTGDAAFF	TGTGCCAGCAGCCTCTTTGGAAGGACAGGGGATGCAGCTTTCTTT
TRBV7-9	TRBJ1-1	13	-	-	CASSFGGNTEAFF	TGTGCCAGCAGCTTCGGGGGGAACACTGAAGCTTTCTTT
TRBV5-1	TRBJ2-1	12	-	-	CASSLSRVEQFF	TGCGCCAGCAGCTTGTCCAGGGTTGAGCAGTTCTTC
TRBV10-1	TRBJ2-7	16	-	TRBD2	CARGLVAGENPYEQYF	TGCGCCAGGGGGTTGGTAGCGGGAGAGAATCCCTACGAGCAGTACTTC
TRBV5-1	TRBJ2-2	17	-	TRBD2	CASSFPPSRGDTGELFF	TGCGCCAGCAGCTTCCCGCCCTCGCGGGGGGACACCGGGGAGCTGTTTTTT
TRBV7-6	TRBJ1-1	14	-	TRBD1	CASSETGGFTEAFF	TGTGCCAGCAGCGAAACAGGGGGCTTCACTGAAGCTTTCTTT
TRBV29-1	TRBJ2-7	13	-	-	CSVEKENSYEQYF	TGCAGCGTTGAGAAGGAAAACTCCTACGAGCAGTACTTC
TRBV7-9	TRBJ2-6	15	-	-	CASSLEGAGANVLTF	TGTGCCAGCAGCTTAGAGGGGGCTGGGGCCAACGTCCTGACTTTC
TRBV5-1	TRBJ1-4	15	-	-	CASKEQGLMKEKLFF	TGCGCCAGCAAGGAACAGGGCCTAATGAAAGAAAAACTGTTTTTT
TRBV29-1	TRBJ1-1	13	-	-	CSVPSTMNTEAFF	TGCAGCGTTCCCTCCACCATGAACACTGAAGCTTTCTTT
TRBV7-6	TRBJ2-1	14	-	-	CASSLRMDGNEQFF	TGTGCCAGCAGCTTACGAATGGACGGCAATGAGCAGTTCTTC
TRBV7-8	TRBJ2-7	17	-	TRBD1	CASSFAPGQGRVYEQYF	TGTGCCAGCAGCTTTGCACCGGGACAGGGACGAGTGTACGAGCAGTACTTC
TRBV11-2	TRBJ2-7	17	-	-	CASSLGDGGHLSYEQYF	TGTGCCAGCAGCTTAGGCGATGGCGGCCATTTATCCTACGAGCAGTACTTC
TRBV6-1	TRBJ1-1	13	-	-	CASSEVSNTEAFF	TGTGCCAGCAGTGAAGTAAGTAACACTGAAGCTTTCTTT
TRBV7-9	TRBJ2-1	16	-	TRBD2	CASSFPGLEGLDEQFF	TGTGCCAGCAGCTTCCCGGGACTAGAGGGTCTCGATGAGCAGTTCTTC
TRBV30	TRBJ1-2	13	-	-	CAWSQEANYGYTF	TGTGCCTGGAGTCAGGAGGCTAACTATGGCTACACCTTC
TRBV29-1	TRBJ2-2	14	-	-	CSVEDGAWTGELFF	TGCAGCGTTGAAGATGGGGCTTGGACCGGGGAGCTGTTTTTT
TRBV7-9	TRBJ2-1	19	-	TRBD2	CASSFIGRVLNGRYNEQFF	TGTGCCAGCAGCTTCATCGGGAGGGTACTTAATGGGCGGTACAATGAGCAGTTCTTC
TRBV29-1	TRBJ2-5	13	-	-	CSVEGRDQETQYF	TGCAGCGTTGAGGGCAGGGACCAAGAGACCCAGTACTTC
TRBV15	TRBJ1-1	15	-	-	CATSSAYREDTEAFF	TGTGCCACCAGCAGTGCTTACAGGGAGGACACTGAAGCTTTCTTT
TRBV9	TRBJ1-4	14	-	-	CASSVGGPNEKLFF	TGTGCCAGCAGCGTAGGAGGGCCAAATGAAAAACTGTTTTTT
TRBV27	TRBJ2-7	14	-	TRBD2	CASALGAGGLEQYF	TGTGCCAGCGCTCTCGGGGCGGGAGGTCTCGAGCAGTACTTC
TRBV28	TRBJ2-7	10	-	-	CASSHYEQYF	TGTGCCAGCAGCCATTACGAGCAGTACTTC
TRBV18	TRBJ1-5	18	-	TRBD1	CASSQSAGTGNSNQPQHF	TGTGCCAGCTCCCAATCTGCCGGGACAGGTAATAGCAATCAGCCCCAGCATTTT
TRBV28	TRBJ2-4	15	-	-	CASSYPPTYDGIQYF	TGTGCCAGCAGTTACCCCCCCACTTATGACGGCATTCAGTACTTC